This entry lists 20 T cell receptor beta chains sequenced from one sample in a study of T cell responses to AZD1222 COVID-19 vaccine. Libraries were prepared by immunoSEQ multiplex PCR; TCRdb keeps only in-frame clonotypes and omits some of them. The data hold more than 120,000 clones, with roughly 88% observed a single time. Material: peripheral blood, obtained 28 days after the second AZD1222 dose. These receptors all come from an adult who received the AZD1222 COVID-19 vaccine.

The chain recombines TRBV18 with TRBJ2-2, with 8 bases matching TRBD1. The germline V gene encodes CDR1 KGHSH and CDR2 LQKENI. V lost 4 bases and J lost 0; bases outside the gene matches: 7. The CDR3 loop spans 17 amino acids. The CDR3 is CASSLNLQGANTGELFF. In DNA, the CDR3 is TGTGCCAGCTCACTGAACCTACAGGGGGCGAACACCGGGGAGCTGTTTTTT.

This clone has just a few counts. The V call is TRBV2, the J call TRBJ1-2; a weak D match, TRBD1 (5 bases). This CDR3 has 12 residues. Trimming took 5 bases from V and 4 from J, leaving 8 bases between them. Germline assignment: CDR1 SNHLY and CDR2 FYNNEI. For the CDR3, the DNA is TGTGCCAGCAGTCCGGGGCTCTATGGCTACACCTTC. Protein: CASSPGLYGYTF.

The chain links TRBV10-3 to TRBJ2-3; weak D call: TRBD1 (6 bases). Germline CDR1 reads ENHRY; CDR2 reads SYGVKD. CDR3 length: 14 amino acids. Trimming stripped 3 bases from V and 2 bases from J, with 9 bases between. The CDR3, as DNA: TGTGCCATCAGTGAAGGACAGAACACAGATACGCAGTATTTT. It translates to CAISEGQNTDTQYF.

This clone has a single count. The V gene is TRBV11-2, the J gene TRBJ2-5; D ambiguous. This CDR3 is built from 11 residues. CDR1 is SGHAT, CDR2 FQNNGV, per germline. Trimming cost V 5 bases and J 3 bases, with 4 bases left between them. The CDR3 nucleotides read TGTGCCAGCAGCGCTGAAGAGACCCAGTACTTC. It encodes CASSAEETQYF.

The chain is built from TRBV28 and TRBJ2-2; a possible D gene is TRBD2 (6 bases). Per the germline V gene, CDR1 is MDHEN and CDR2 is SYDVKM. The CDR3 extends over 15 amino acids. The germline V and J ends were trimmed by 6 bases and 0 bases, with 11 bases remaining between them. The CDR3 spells CASRVGGTNTGELFF. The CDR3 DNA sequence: TGTGCCAGCAGGGTCGGGGGAACGAACACCGGGGAGCTGTTTTTT.

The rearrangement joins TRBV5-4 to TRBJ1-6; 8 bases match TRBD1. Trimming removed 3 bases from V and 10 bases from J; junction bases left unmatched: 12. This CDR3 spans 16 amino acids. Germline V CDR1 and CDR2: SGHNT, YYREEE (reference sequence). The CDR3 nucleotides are TGTGCCAGCAGCTCGAGGACGACAGGGGAAAGCTCACCCCTCCACTTT. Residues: CASSSRTTGESSPLHF.

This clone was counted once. This chain's CDR3 is CASSLGLAVPGTQYF. Written as DNA, the CDR3 is TGTGCCAGCAGCTTGGGCCTAGCGGTACCGGGGACCCAGTACTTC. The chain is built from TRBV5-5 and TRBJ2-5; 7 nucleotides align to TRBD2. Germline V gene sequence: CDR1 SGHKS, CDR2 YYEKEE (reference sequence). With 0 bases clipped from V and 7 bases from J, the junction kept 9 bases outside the gene matches. This CDR3 contains 15 residues.

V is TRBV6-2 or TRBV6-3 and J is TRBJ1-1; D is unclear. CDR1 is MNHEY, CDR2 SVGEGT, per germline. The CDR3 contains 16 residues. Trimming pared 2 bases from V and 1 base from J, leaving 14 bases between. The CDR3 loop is CASSYHLLEKNTEAFF. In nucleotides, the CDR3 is TGTGCCAGCAGTTACCACCTCTTAGAAAAGAACACTGAAGCTTTCTTT.

CDR3 bases: TGTGCCAGCAGCTCGGGACAGGGAATTGCTAATGAAAAACTGTTTTTT. Amino acids: CASSSGQGIANEKLFF. The J gene is TRBJ1-4, the V gene TRBV7-2; TRBD1 matches 9 bases. Germline CDR1 is SGHTA and CDR2 is FQGNSA. This CDR3 is built from 16 residues. After removal of 4 bases from V and 3 bases from J, the junction contained 6 bases not matched to a gene.

CDR3 in DNA: TGCGCCAGCAGCTTGGTTAGCGGATACAATGAGCAGTTCTTC. This encodes CASSLVSGYNEQFF. J is TRBJ2-1 and V is TRBV5-1; weak D call: TRBD2 (6 bases). Germline-derived CDR1 and CDR2 are SGHRS and YFSETQ. This CDR3 is built from 14 residues. The V end was cut by 0 bases, the J end by 4 bases, with 8 bases between.

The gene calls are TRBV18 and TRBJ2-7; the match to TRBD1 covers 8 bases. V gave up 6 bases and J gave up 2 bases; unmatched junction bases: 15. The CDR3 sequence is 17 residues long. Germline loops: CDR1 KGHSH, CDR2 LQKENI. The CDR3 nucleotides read TGTGCCAGCTCGTCTAACGGACAGGGAAGGGAGGCCTACGAGCAGTACTTC. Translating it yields CASSSNGQGREAYEQYF.

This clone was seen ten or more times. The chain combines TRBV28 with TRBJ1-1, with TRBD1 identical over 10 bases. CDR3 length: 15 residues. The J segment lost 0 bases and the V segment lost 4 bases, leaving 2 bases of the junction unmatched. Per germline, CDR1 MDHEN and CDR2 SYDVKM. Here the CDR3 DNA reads TGTGCCAGCAGTTCGGGACAGGGGTTGAACACTGAAGCTTTCTTT. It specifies CASSSGQGLNTEAFF.

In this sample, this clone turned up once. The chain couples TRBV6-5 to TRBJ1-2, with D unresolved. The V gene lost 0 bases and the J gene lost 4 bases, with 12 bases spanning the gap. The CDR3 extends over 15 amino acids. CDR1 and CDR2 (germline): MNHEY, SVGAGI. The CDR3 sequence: CASSYSKEGLYGYTF. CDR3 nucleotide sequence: TGTGCCAGCAGTTACTCGAAGGAGGGCCTCTATGGCTACACCTTC.

The CDR3 sequence is CATARANEQFF. CDR3 in DNA: TGTGCCACTGCTAGGGCCAATGAGCAGTTCTTC. The V gene is TRBV10-3, the J gene TRBJ2-1; no definite D call. The CDR3 contains 11 residues. The V and J ends lost 10 bases and 6 bases respectively, with 10 bases between them. The germline CDR1 and CDR2 sequences are ENHRY and SYGVKD.

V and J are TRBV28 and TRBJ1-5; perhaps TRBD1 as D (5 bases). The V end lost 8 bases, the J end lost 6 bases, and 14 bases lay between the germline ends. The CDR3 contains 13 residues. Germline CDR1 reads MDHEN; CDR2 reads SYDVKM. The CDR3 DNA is TGTGCCAGCCGAAGGGCAGGGACTCAGCCCCAGCATTTT. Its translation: CASRRAGTQPQHF.

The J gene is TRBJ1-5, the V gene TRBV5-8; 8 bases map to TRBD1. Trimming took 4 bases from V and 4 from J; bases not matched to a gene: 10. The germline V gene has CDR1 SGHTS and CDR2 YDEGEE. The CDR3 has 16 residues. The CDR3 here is CASSQKRTGQNQPQHF. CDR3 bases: TGTGCCAGCAGCCAGAAGCGGACAGGGCAGAATCAGCCCCAGCATTTT.

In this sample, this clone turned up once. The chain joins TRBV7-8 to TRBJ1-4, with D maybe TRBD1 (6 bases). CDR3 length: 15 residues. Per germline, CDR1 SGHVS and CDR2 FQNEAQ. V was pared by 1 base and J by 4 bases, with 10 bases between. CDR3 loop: CASSLVQGGNEKLFF. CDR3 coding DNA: TGTGCCAGCAGCTTAGTACAGGGAGGTAATGAAAAACTGTTTTTT.

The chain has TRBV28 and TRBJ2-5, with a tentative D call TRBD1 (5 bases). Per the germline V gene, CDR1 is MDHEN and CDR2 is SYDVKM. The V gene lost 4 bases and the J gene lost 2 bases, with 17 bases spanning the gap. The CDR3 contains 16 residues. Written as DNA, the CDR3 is TGTGCCAGCAGTTCAACTGGACATCCGTTACAAGAGACCCAGTACTTC. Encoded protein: CASSSTGHPLQETQYF.

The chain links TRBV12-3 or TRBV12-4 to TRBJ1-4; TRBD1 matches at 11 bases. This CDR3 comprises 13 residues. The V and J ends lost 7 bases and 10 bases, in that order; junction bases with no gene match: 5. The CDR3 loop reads CASTWTGGRKLFF. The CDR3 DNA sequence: TGTGCCAGCACCTGGACAGGGGGCCGAAAACTGTTTTTT.

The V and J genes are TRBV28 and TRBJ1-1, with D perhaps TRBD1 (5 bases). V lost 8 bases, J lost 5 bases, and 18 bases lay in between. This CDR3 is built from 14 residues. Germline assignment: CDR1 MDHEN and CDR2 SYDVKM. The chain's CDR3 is CASSPGGSGTEAFF. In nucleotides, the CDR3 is TGTGCCAGCTCCCCCGGGGGTTCGGGAACTGAAGCTTTCTTT.